The 2 T cell receptor beta chains presented below share a single source sample, sequenced in a study of chemoradiotherapy in HPV16-positive cancers. TCRdb keeps only in-frame clones here, not all; method: immunoSEQ multiplex PCR. The data show approximately 10,000 clones, 60% to 75% seen once. Sampling was done from a patient who underwent chemoradiotherapy. These receptor sequences come from a human donor with HPV-associated anogenital cancer.

DNA for the CDR3: TGTGCCAGCAGCCCCGCACCCTTATTAGGGGGGGCTTACAATGAGCAGTTCTTC. This encodes CASSPAPLLGGAYNEQFF. The gene calls are TRBV11-2 and TRBJ2-1, with D possibly TRBD2 on 7 matching bases. The ends were cut back, 5 bases at V and 4 bases at J, with 24 bases in the middle. This CDR3 spans 18 amino acids. Germline CDR1 reads SGHAT; CDR2 reads FQNNGV.

This sequence joins TRBV19 and TRBJ2-2; a possible D gene is TRBD1 (6 bases). The germline V gene encodes CDR1 LNHDA and CDR2 SQIVND (reference sequence). The V end lost 5 bases, the J end lost 1 base, and 14 bases lay between the germline ends. The CDR3 has 16 residues. The CDR3 spells CASSVRGTLNTGELFF. CDR3 DNA: TGTGCCAGTAGTGTCAGGGGAACGTTGAACACCGGGGAGCTGTTTTTT.